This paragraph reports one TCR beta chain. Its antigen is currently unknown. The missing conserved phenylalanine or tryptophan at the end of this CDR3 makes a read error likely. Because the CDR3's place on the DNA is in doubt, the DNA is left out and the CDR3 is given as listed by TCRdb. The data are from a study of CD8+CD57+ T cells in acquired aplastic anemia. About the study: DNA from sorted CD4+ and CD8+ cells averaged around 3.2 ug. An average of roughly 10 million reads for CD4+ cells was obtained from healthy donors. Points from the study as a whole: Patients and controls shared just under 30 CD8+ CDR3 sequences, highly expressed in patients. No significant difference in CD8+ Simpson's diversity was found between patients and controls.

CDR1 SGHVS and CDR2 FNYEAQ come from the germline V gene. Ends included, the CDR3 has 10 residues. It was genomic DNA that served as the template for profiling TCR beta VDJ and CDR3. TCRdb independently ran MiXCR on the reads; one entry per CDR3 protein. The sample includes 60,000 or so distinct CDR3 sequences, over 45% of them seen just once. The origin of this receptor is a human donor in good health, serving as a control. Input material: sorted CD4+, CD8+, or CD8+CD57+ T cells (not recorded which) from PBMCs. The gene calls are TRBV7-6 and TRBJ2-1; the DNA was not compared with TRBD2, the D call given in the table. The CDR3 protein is CASSFVAPAG.